One sample yielded the 21 T cell receptor beta chains listed below, sequenced in a study of neurological immune-mediated disorders. MiXCR, run by TCRdb on the 5' RACE reads, gives a single entry per CDR3 protein. The sample includes approximately 37,000 distinct CDR3 sequences, 12% to 15% of them seen just once. Sequencing used PBMCs. These receptors all come from a woman in her 50s with HTLV-1-associated myelopathy (HAM/TSP).

This clonotype was counted at least ten times. The genes are TRBV20-1 and TRBJ1-2; weak D call: TRBD1 (5 bases). V dropped 0 bases and J dropped 2 bases, with 19 bases sitting between them. The CDR3 is made up of 17 amino acids. Germline V gene sequence: CDR1 DFQATT, CDR2 SNEGSKA (reference sequence). CDR3 in amino acids: CSARDPGGQGVNYGYTF. Here the CDR3 DNA reads TGCAGTGCTAGAGACCCCGGAGGCCAAGGGGTGAACTATGGCTACACCTTC.

This clonotype has a count of ten or more. V is TRBV7-2 and J is TRBJ2-1; D uncertain. The CDR3 has 16 residues. Germline-derived CDR1 and CDR2 are SGHTA and FQGNSA. Trimming took 0 bases from V and 4 from J, leaving 13 bases between them. The CDR3 DNA follows: TGTGCCAGCAGCTTAGCAGGGAACGCCCGATACAATGAGCAGTTCTTC. Amino acids: CASSLAGNARYNEQFF.

Concerning this clonotype itself: Germline is not matched at one junction end, which may reflect a read error. The J gene is TRBJ1-1, the V gene TRBV7-9; possibly TRBD1 for D (6 bases). The CDR3 sequence is 12 residues long. Germline-derived CDR1 and CDR2 are SEHNR and FQNEAQ (reference sequence). The CDR3 loop reads CAISRGPRGAFF. The CDR3 nucleotides read TGTGCCATCAGCCGGGGGCCCCGTGGAGCTTTCTTT.

This clonotype showed up many times. The genes are TRBV7-2 and TRBJ2-2, with 7 nucleotides matching TRBD2. V was pared by 5 bases and J by 0 bases, with 6 bases of the junction left unmatched. The CDR3 covers 16 residues. Germline V gene sequence: CDR1 SGHTA, CDR2 FQGNSA. CDR3 region: CASSLGGGANTGELFF. CDR3 bases: TGTGCCAGCAGCCTGGGGGGGGGTGCGAACACCGGGGAGCTGTTTTTT.

This clonotype has ten or more counts. The chain recombines TRBV12-3 or TRBV12-4 with TRBJ1-6; 10 bases match TRBD1. V gave up 7 bases and J gave up 9 bases; unmatched junction bases: 6. CDR3 size: 14 residues. The CDR3 spells CASNLGQGSSPLHF. CDR3 in DNA: TGTGCCAGCAACCTGGGACAGGGGAGTTCACCCCTCCACTTT.

This clonotype came up many times. The V gene is TRBV10-3, the J gene TRBJ1-1; 7 bases align to TRBD1. This CDR3 spans 15 amino acids. Per germline, CDR1 ENHRY and CDR2 SYGVKD. With V trimmed by 6 bases and J by 1 base, 8 bases remained unmatched. This chain's CDR3 is CAISARGTENTEAFF. The CDR3 DNA follows: TGTGCCATCAGCGCAAGAGGGACAGAGAACACTGAAGCTTTCTTT.

This clonotype has ten or more counts. The CDR3 DNA follows: TGCGCCAGCAGCCTGAGCTCCTACGAGCAGTACGTC. This gives the protein CASSLSSYEQYV. This chain uses TRBV5-1 with TRBJ2-7; D gene uncertain. CDR1 and CDR2 (germline): SGHRS, YFSETQ. The CDR3 contains 12 residues. V was clipped by 4 bases and J by 0 bases, with 5 bases between them.

In this sample, this clonotype turned up many times. The chain carries TRBV11-3 and TRBJ2-1; 8 bases are a match to TRBD1. This CDR3 is 15 amino acids long. Looked up from germline, CDR1 is SGHNT and CDR2 is YENEEA. J was trimmed by 9 bases and V by 4 bases; bases with no gene match: 11. The CDR3 loop reads CASSSMGQVPGEQFF. Here the CDR3 DNA reads TGTGCCAGCAGCTCCATGGGACAGGTCCCGGGTGAGCAGTTCTTC.

This clonotype has at least ten counts. The chain has TRBV27 and TRBJ1-1, with 9 bases lining up with TRBD1. Germline trimming cut 7 bases from V and 1 base from J; bases unmatched to any gene: 4. The CDR3 is 14 amino acids. Germline assignment: CDR1 MNHEY and CDR2 SMNVEV (reference sequence). The chain's CDR3 is CASNWDRANTEAFF. The DNA of the CDR3 is TGTGCCAGCAATTGGGACAGGGCGAACACTGAAGCTTTCTTT.

In its sample, this clonotype was seen many times. V is TRBV7-2 and J is TRBJ2-7; 9 positions agree with TRBD1. From germline, CDR1 is SGHTA and CDR2 FQGNSA. The CDR3 length is 14 residues. V dropped 4 bases and J dropped 3; count of bases not matched to a gene: 4. The CDR3 loop is CASSSGTGYYEQYF. For the CDR3, the DNA is TGTGCCAGCAGCTCCGGGACAGGGTACTACGAGCAGTACTTC.

This clonotype was counted at least ten times. V and J are TRBV9 and TRBJ1-6; D gene unclear. Germline lookup yields CDR1 SGDLS and CDR2 YYNGEE. The V end was cut by 2 bases, the J end by 6 bases, with 12 bases between. The length of the CDR3 is 15 residues. The CDR3 loop reads CASSVRWEINSPLHF. The CDR3 bases are TGTGCCAGCAGCGTCAGGTGGGAGATTAATTCACCCCTCCACTTT.

V is TRBV3-1 and J is TRBJ2-1; possibly TRBD1 for D (5 bases). The germline V gene encodes CDR1 LGHDT and CDR2 YNNKEL (reference sequence). CDR3 size: 13 residues. V dropped 4 bases and J dropped 10 bases, with 14 bases sitting between them. CDR3 amino acids: CASSLTRESEQFF. DNA for the CDR3: TGTGCCAGCAGCCTAACCAGGGAATCGGAGCAGTTCTTC.

The rearrangement joins TRBV4-1 to TRBJ2-1, with D hard to call. The germline V gene has CDR1 MGHRA and CDR2 YSYEKL. V was clipped by 1 base and J by 7 bases, with 11 bases between them. CDR3 size: 14 residues. The CDR3 is CASSQGGSRNEQFF. CDR3 coding DNA: TGCGCCAGCAGCCAAGGGGGTAGTCGTAATGAGCAGTTCTTC.

The sample holds many counts of this clonotype. The chain couples TRBV12-3 or TRBV12-4 to TRBJ1-4, with TRBD1 matching over 9 bases. J gave up 3 bases and V 5 bases, and 7 bases lay outside the gene matches. The CDR3 consists of 16 residues. CDR3 sequence: CASSPGTGNPNEKLFF. The CDR3 coding sequence is TGTGCCAGCAGTCCCGGGACAGGGAACCCTAATGAAAAACTGTTTTTT.

The table lists this clonotype with many counts. The chain is built from TRBV28 and TRBJ2-3; D is undetermined. The CDR3 has 14 amino acids. Per germline, CDR1 MDHEN and CDR2 SYDVKM. V gave up 7 bases and J gave up 1 base, with 12 bases separating them. The CDR3 coding sequence is TGTGCCAGCACGGGTGGCGCGGGCACAGATACGCAGTATTTT. As protein: CASTGGAGTDTQYF.

The sample holds a few counts of this clonotype. The V gene is TRBV11-2, the J gene TRBJ2-1; tentatively, D is TRBD2 (6 bases). Germline V gene sequence: CDR1 SGHAT, CDR2 FQNNGV. Trimming shortened V by 1 base and J by 5 bases, and 18 bases separated the two germline ends. This CDR3 is built from 17 residues. CDR3 DNA sequence: TGTGCCAGCAGCTTAGGAGCGACTAGGTCGCTACACAATGAGCAGTTCTTC. Translating it yields CASSLGATRSLHNEQFF.

This clonotype was counted ten times or more. The V and J genes are TRBV5-1 and TRBJ1-2; 10 bases agree with TRBD1. CDR1 is SGHRS and CDR2 is YFSETQ in the germline V gene. The CDR3 loop spans 15 amino acids. Trimming removed 0 bases from V and 3 bases from J; junction bases left unmatched: 2. DNA for the CDR3: TGCGCCAGCAGCTTGGAGGGACAGGGGTACTATGGCTACACCTTC. The encoded protein is CASSLEGQGYYGYTF. The full variable domain, completed using reference TRBV5-1 and TRBJ1-2, is KAGVTQTPRYLIKTRGQQVTLSCSPISGHRSVSWYQQTPGQGLQFLFEYFSETQRNKGNFPGRFSGRQFSNSRSEMNVSTLELGDSALYLCASSLEGQGYYGYTFGSGTRLTVV.

This clonotype was seen at least ten times. The genes are TRBV15 and TRBJ1-5, with D unresolved. Germline-derived CDR1 and CDR2 are LNHNV and YYDKDF (reference sequence). The V gene lost 1 base and the J gene lost 0 bases, with 7 bases spanning the gap. This CDR3 spans 15 amino acids. The CDR3 coding sequence is TGTGCCACCAGCAGAGGGGTGGATAGCAATCAGCCCCAGCATTTT. Translated, it gives CATSRGVDSNQPQHF.

This clonotype was detected ten times or more. The chain carries TRBV11-2 and TRBJ1-1; TRBD1 is a possible D gene (6 bases). The CDR3 length is 13 residues. The V end lost 5 bases, the J end lost 2 bases, and 9 bases lay between the germline ends. CDR1 and CDR2 (germline): SGHAT, FQNNGV. CDR3 in DNA: TGTGCCAGCAGCCCAGGGGTTAACACTGAAGCTTTCTTT. It is translated as CASSPGVNTEAFF.

This chain connects TRBV10-2 to TRBJ2-7, with unresolved D. V lost 2 bases and J 4 bases, leaving 3 bases between the germline ends. The CDR3 extends over 11 amino acids. CDR1 and CDR2 (germline): WSHSY, SAAADI. CDR3: CASSEGYEQYF. CDR3 sequence (DNA): TGCGCCAGCAGTGAGGGATACGAGCAGTACTTC.

This clonotype was seen many times. The chain links TRBV10-3 to TRBJ2-7, with D perhaps TRBD1 (5 bases). CDR3 size: 15 residues. Germline values: CDR1 ENHRY, CDR2 SYGVKD. V was shortened by 6 bases and J by 0 bases, with 15 bases between the two germline ends. CDR3 DNA sequence: TGTGCCATCAGGATGAGGACACCCACCTCCTACGAGCAGTACGTC. Its translation is CAIRMRTPTSYEQYV.